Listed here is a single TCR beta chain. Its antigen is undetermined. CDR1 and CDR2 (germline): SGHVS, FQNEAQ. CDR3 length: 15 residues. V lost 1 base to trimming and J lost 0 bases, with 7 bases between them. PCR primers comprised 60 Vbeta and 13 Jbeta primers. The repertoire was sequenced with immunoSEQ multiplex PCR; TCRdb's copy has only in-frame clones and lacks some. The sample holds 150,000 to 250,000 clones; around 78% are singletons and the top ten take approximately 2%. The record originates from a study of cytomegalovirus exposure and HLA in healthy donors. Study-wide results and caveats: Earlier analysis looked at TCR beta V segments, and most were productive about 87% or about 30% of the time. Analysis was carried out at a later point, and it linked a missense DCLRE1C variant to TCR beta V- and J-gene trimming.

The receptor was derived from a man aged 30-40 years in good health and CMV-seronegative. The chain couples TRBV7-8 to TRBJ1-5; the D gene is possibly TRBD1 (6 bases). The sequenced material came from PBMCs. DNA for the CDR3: TGTGCCAGCAGCTTAGAGGGACATAGCAATCAGCCCCAGCATTTT. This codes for CASSLEGHSNQPQHF.